Listed below are T cell receptor beta chains from one sample, sequenced in a study of shared clonotypes between healthy human individuals. Some clones are missing from TCRdb's copy, which holds only in-frame ones; the method was immunoSEQ multiplex PCR. The table includes 950,000 to 1,300,000 clones, about 75% detected once. Source material: memory CD4+ T cells sorted from blood. Source of these receptors: a young man in good health. Both conserved end residues are part of each CDR3. A D gene is named only where the DNA matches it firmly. Clone sizes are given selectively: once, few, many, or a class where the clone is expanded.

>TRBV7-6|TRBJ1-5|NA|NA
CASSLMTGDQPQHF
TGTGCCAGCAGCTTAATGACAGGCGATCAGCCCCAGCATTTT
>TRBV5-6|TRBJ1-1|NA|NA
CASSPTGRGTEAFF
TGTGCCAGCAGCCCAACTGGACGGGGCACTGAAGCTTTCTTT
>TRBV10-2|TRBJ1-1|NA|NA
CASSDPSSWVNTEAFF
TGCGCCAGCAGTGACCCAAGCAGTTGGGTGAACACTGAAGCTTTCTTT
>TRBV7-6|TRBJ2-7|NA|NA
CASRDGGAYEQYF
TGTGCCAGCCGAGATGGGGGGGCGTACGAGCAGTACTTC
>TRBV13|TRBJ2-5|NA|NA
CASSLGLAGQETQYF
TGTGCCAGCAGCTTAGGTTTGGCAGGGCAAGAGACCCAGTACTTC
>TRBV5-1|TRBJ1-2|few|NA
CASSGDIGGYGYTF
TGCGCCAGCAGCGGGGACATCGGAGGCTATGGCTACACCTTC
>TRBV5-1|TRBJ2-3|once|TRBD1
CASSPDRGTTDTQYF
TGCGCCAGCAGCCCTGACAGGGGAACCACAGATACGCAGTATTTT
>TRBV2|TRBJ2-1|NA|TRBD2
CASRGLAGGGEQFF
TGTGCCAGCAGGGGACTAGCGGGAGGGGGTGAGCAGTTCTTC
>TRBV13|TRBJ2-2|NA|TRBD1
CASSIQGAPITGELFF
TGTGCCAGCAGCATACAGGGGGCGCCGATCACCGGGGAGCTGTTTTTT
>TRBV30|TRBJ1-5|NA|NA
CAWSRLGGQPQHF
TGTGCCTGGAGTAGGCTAGGGGGGCAGCCCCAGCATTTT
>TRBV7-9|TRBJ2-1|NA|TRBD2
CASSFLAGVSGSYNEQFF
TGTGCCAGCAGCTTCCTAGCGGGAGTTTCGGGCTCCTACAATGAGCAGTTCTTC
>TRBV11-2|TRBJ1-3|NA|NA
CASSFDSPGNTIYF
TGTGCCAGCAGCTTCGACAGCCCTGGAAACACCATATATTTT
>TRBV28|TRBJ1-5|once|NA
CASSLSPMGLSNQPQHF
TGTGCCAGCAGTTTATCCCCGATGGGGTTGAGCAATCAGCCCCAGCATTTT
>TRBV5-6|TRBJ2-7|NA|TRBD2
CASSFRGLADSSYEQYF
TGTGCCAGCAGCTTCCGAGGACTAGCGGACAGCTCCTACGAGCAGTACTTC
>TRBV7-2|TRBJ2-3|few|TRBD2
CASSFRSGLEDTQYF
TGTGCCAGCAGCTTCAGATCGGGACTAGAAGATACGCAGTATTTT
>TRBV18|TRBJ2-5|NA|TRBD2
CASSPLLAGAQETQYF
TGTGCCAGCTCACCACTACTAGCGGGCGCACAAGAGACCCAGTACTTC
>TRBV5-1|TRBJ2-7|NA|TRBD2
CASRLAGPYEQYF
TGCGCCAGCAGACTAGCGGGGCCCTACGAGCAGTACTTC
>TRBV5-1|TRBJ1-5|NA|TRBD1
CASSLTGKGQPQHF
TGCGCCAGCAGCCTGACAGGGAAAGGGCAGCCCCAGCATTTT
>TRBV11-2|TRBJ2-1|NA|NA
CASSRLGASAGNEQFF
TGTGCCAGCAGCCGTTTGGGGGCTAGCGCAGGCAATGAGCAGTTCTTC
>TRBV9|TRBJ2-5|NA|NA
CASSPGQGPPIKETQYF
TGTGCCAGCAGCCCCGGTCAGGGTCCCCCAATTAAAGAGACCCAGTACTTC
>TRBV5-1|TRBJ1-2|NA|NA
CASSAGGVQGYTF
TGCGCCAGCAGCGCCGGAGGGGTTCAGGGCTACACCTTC
>TRBV5-4|TRBJ2-2|once|NA
CASSPRGTGTGELFF
TGTGCCAGCAGCCCGCGCGGAACGGGCACCGGGGAGCTGTTTTTT
>TRBV7-2|TRBJ2-5|NA|NA
CASSAAGGQETQYF
TGTGCCAGCAGCGCCGCGGGCGGCCAAGAGACCCAGTACTTC
>TRBV7-2|TRBJ2-7|NA|TRBD2
CASSPGGSYEQYF
TGTGCCAGCAGCCCAGGCGGGAGCTACGAGCAGTACTTC
>TRBV4-1|TRBJ1-5|NA|NA
CASSQGELERLSERRPQHF
TGCGCCAGCAGCCAAGGGGAATTGGAGAGACTAAGCGAGAGGAGGCCCCAGCATTTT
>TRBV7-8|TRBJ2-2|NA|TRBD2
CASSQSEAGNTGELFF
TGTGCCAGCAGCCAATCCGAAGCGGGAAACACCGGGGAGCTGTTTTTT
>TRBV7-9|TRBJ2-2|few|NA
CANSRGTGELFF
TGTGCCAACTCCCGGGGCACCGGGGAGCTGTTTTTT
>TRBV7-2|TRBJ2-2|few|NA
CASSSGLSPLGGELFF
TGTGCCAGCAGCTCAGGTTTAAGTCCCCTAGGAGGGGAGCTGTTTTTT